This T cell receptor (beta chain) was identified in a study of blood T cell repertoires in COVID-19. Study-wide context: The study drew acute and convalescent COVID-19 samples from the United States, Italy and Spain. The cDNA or gDNA used as material had been derived from T cells, B-cell-depleted T cells, or PBMCs.

The V gene's germline CDR1 is KGHDR and CDR2 SFDVKD. The CDR3 length is 16 residues. The V gene end was trimmed by 4 bases and the J gene end by 5 bases; junction bases not matched to a gene: 12. Source study methods: Amplification with reference gene primers provided the estimates of nucleated cell counts. Generated by immunoSEQ multiplex PCR, the TCRdb table keeps only in-frame clones and is missing some. V, J and clone size were drawn from that table, and D and trimming were deduced from the DNA. Among a few hundred thousand clones, more than 70% were seen once, and the ten largest hold around 0.98%.

The sequencing input was peripheral blood. V is TRBV24-1 and J is TRBJ2-5, with 7 bases lining up with TRBD2. This TCR derives from a woman between 40 and 50 years old who had recovered from COVID-19. The CDR3, as DNA: TGTGCCACCAGTGACCGACTAGCCGGAGTTGGGGAGACCCAGTACTTC. It is translated as CATSDRLAGVGETQYF.